These 10 T cell receptor beta chains came from one sample sequenced in a study of shared clonotypes between healthy human individuals. The protocol was immunoSEQ multiplex PCR, while the TCRdb copy is restricted to in-frame clones and leaves out a portion. The profile shows about 2 million clones, 85% to 95% of them singletons. What was sequenced was naive CD4+ T cells sorted from blood. Subset reported: CD45RA+ positively selected. The receptors derive from a man younger than 35 in good health.

As to this clone: Other DNA variants within this sample encode the same CDR3. The V and J genes are TRBV7-9 and TRBJ1-5; a weak D match, TRBD1 (5 bases). The germline CDR1 and CDR2 sequences are SEHNR and FQNEAQ (reference sequence). The CDR3 has 14 amino acids. Trimming shortened V by 5 bases and J by 1 base, and 9 bases separated the two germline ends. CDR3 protein: CASSHRDSNQPQHF. The CDR3 DNA is TGTGCCAGCAGCCATCGGGACAGCAATCAGCCCCAGCATTTT.

The rearrangement uses TRBV5-4 and TRBJ1-1; the match to TRBD1 covers 12 bases. This CDR3 spans 17 amino acids. Trimming took 4 bases from V and 4 from J; bases not matched to a gene: 11. Germline loops: CDR1 SGHNT, CDR2 YYREEE (reference sequence). The CDR3 sequence: CASSAGQGAGWGTEAFF. The CDR3 nucleotides read TGTGCCAGCAGCGCGGGACAGGGGGCTGGCTGGGGCACTGAAGCTTTCTTT.

The rearrangement links TRBV2 to TRBJ2-1; no clear D gene. The germline V gene encodes CDR1 SNHLY and CDR2 FYNNEI. There are 14 residues in the CDR3. Trimming stripped 11 bases from V and 3 bases from J, with 17 bases between. CDR3 in amino acids: CALSDKLRYNEQFF. CDR3 sequence (DNA): TGTGCCCTATCTGATAAGCTTCGCTACAATGAGCAGTTCTTC.

The V gene is TRBV7-2, the J gene TRBJ1-5, with 7 bases aligning to TRBD1. CDR1 is SGHTA, CDR2 FQGNSA, per germline. V shed 5 bases and J 3 bases; nucleotides not matched to a gene: 7. The CDR3 runs to 15 residues. The CDR3 loop is CASSKETGVNQPQHF. CDR3 nucleotide sequence: TGTGCCAGCAGCAAGGAAACAGGGGTCAATCAGCCCCAGCATTTT.

This clone was counted a single time. The chain employs TRBV5-1 and TRBJ2-7, with 15 positions matching TRBD2. Germline V CDR1 and CDR2: SGHRS, YFSETQ. J was trimmed by 4 bases and V by 0 bases; bases with no gene match: 5. This CDR3 has 17 residues. The CDR3: CASSLGTSGRANYEQYF. The DNA of the CDR3 is TGCGCCAGCAGCTTGGGGACTAGCGGGAGGGCCAATTACGAGCAGTACTTC. The whole variable domain, remainder taken from reference TRBV5-1 and TRBJ2-7, is KAGVTQTPRYLIKTRGQQVTLSCSPISGHRSVSWYQQTPGQGLQFLFEYFSETQRNKGNFPGRFSGRQFSNSRSEMNVSTLELGDSALYLCASSLGTSGRANYEQYFGPGTRLTVT.

The chain employs TRBV5-6 and TRBJ1-3, with D possibly matching TRBD1 (6 bases). Between the trimmed V and J ends, which lost 4 bases and 0 bases, there was a span of 11 bases. Germline-derived CDR1 and CDR2 are SGHDT and YYEEEE. The CDR3 spans 15 residues. The CDR3 loop is CASSRGQFSGNTIYF. CDR3 coding DNA: TGTGCCAGCAGCCGTGGACAGTTCTCTGGAAACACCATATATTTT.

This chain connects TRBV20-1 to TRBJ1-1; no firm D call. The germline V gene encodes CDR1 DFQATT and CDR2 SNEGSKA (reference sequence). Trimming took off 7 bases at V and 6 bases at J, with 12 bases between the two ends. The CDR3 has 11 amino acids. The CDR3 DNA is TGCAGTGTCCCGGGCGAGGCTGAAGCTTTCTTT. Its translation: CSVPGEAEAFF.

The J gene is TRBJ2-7, the V gene TRBV28, with 9 nucleotides matching TRBD2. Germline assignment: CDR1 MDHEN and CDR2 SYDVKM. Unmatched junction bases numbered 4, after V lost 1 base and J lost 3 bases. This CDR3 has 15 residues. CDR3 coding DNA: TGTGCCAGCAGTTTATTTCCTAGCGGGGACTACGAGCAGTACTTC. Translation gives CASSLFPSGDYEQYF.

The chain carries TRBV9 and TRBJ1-3, with unresolved D. The CDR3 runs to 14 residues. With 4 bases removed from V and 3 bases from J, the gap between germline ends came to 11 bases. Germline V gives CDR1 SGDLS, CDR2 YYNGEE. Here the CDR3 reads CASSPYSIGNTIYF. In DNA form, the CDR3 reads TGTGCCAGCAGCCCGTACAGCATTGGAAACACCATATATTTT.

This sequence joins TRBV28 and TRBJ1-4; D possibly corresponds to TRBD1 (5 bases). This CDR3 spans 18 amino acids. Trimming removed 3 bases from V and 0 bases from J, with 17 bases in between. Germline lookup yields CDR1 MDHEN and CDR2 SYDVKM. CDR3: CASSFGVWRDATNEKLFF. CDR3 nucleotides: TGTGCCAGCAGTTTTGGCGTATGGAGGGACGCAACTAATGAAAAACTGTTTTTT.